This T cell receptor (beta chain) was retrieved from a study of blood T cell repertoires in COVID-19 (dated by TCRdb to the early 2020s). Regarding the research as a whole: The collaborator samples originated in the United States, Italy and Spain and spanned the acute and convalescent phases of COVID-19. The prospective study material was composed of cDNA or gDNA derived from T cells, B-cell-depleted T cells, or PBMCs. Deeply sampled blood TCRbeta repertoires from subjects exposed to, actively infected with, or recovered from COVID-19 were included in the dataset. A freely available public database, intended as a resource for researchers studying the immune response to SARS-CoV-2, is where the repertoires were released. Samples came from the ongoing ImmuneRACE study (first 160 participants) plus 1,254 subjects from 6 global collaborators. Nearly every sample came with metadata listing a de-identified subject ID, COVID-19 status, age in years and sex. HLA class I and class II types, where available, came from metadata supplied by the sample provider rather than from assay-based typing.

TCRbeta CDR3 regions were amplified from genomic DNA using the immunoSEQ Assay, a bias-controlled multiplex PCR. The original pipeline was this. Within the assay, amplification of reference gene primers was used to estimate how many nucleated cells each sample contained. Sequence reads were collapsed and filtered to measure the absolute abundance of every unique TCRbeta CDR3 rearrangement. For each sample, productive Simpson clonality was calculated as the square root of Simpson's diversity index across productive rearrangements. The table was pulled from immuneACCESS by TCRdb, which kept in-frame rearrangements only. Such tables lose some clones; where checked, under half of the loss comes from unresolved V genes, and the rest has no known cause. The V and J calls and clone size are taken from that table; D and trimming were inferred from the DNA. The sample records over 60,000 clones, 75% to 90% of which are singletons. Together, the top ten hold approximately 35% of the sample.

The CDR3 starts with the cysteine, ends with the phenylalanine, and has 20 residues. The read is trimmed to its CDR3 DNA, 60 bases read in frame from base 1. According to the germline V gene, CDR1 reads MGHRA and CDR2 reads YSYEKL. Trimming takes 2 bases off V and 3 bases off J; junction bases not matched to a gene: 15. Collaborating institutions collected whole blood in K2EDTA tubes following their own protocols. Collaborator samples were shipped for TCRbeta analysis as frozen whole blood, isolated PBMCs, or DNA extracted from either sample type. Overall results and qualifications from the work: Clinical and demographic metadata were provided uncurated, with the amount varying by source and participant.

Worth noting for this clone: Its antigen has not been determined. Within one base of it there is no much larger clone, and no base qualities were kept.

The chain was built from TRBV4-1 and TRBJ2-3; TRBD2 lines up with 12 middle nucleotides. The sample comprised peripheral blood. The clonotype was recovered from an elderly woman with active or convalescent COVID-19. DNA sequence: TGCGCCAGCAGCCAAAGGGACCTCGCTAGCGGGGGGGTGTGTACAGATACGCAGTATTTT. This translates into CASSQRDLASGGVCTDTQYF.